The source of this TCR beta chain is a study of chemoradiotherapy in HPV16-positive cancers. Repeated repertoire sampling spanned the course of chemoradiotherapy. Sequencing used immunoSEQ multiplex PCR; TCRdb keeps in-frame clones, though not all of them. The data hold fewer than 4,500 clones, with roughly 71% observed a single time. This clone was recorded a few times. Its antigen is unknown. Germline V lookup: CDR1 SGHTS, CDR2 YDEGEE. The CDR3 runs to 12 residues. Trimming stripped 2 bases from V and 3 bases from J, with 3 bases between. Study conclusions and caveats: For HPV16-positive patients, expanding HPV-responsive T cells associated with longer recurrence-free survival. The functional HPV-specific definition rests on just a couple of HPV16-positive patients.

The chain employs TRBV5-8 and TRBJ1-5; D unclear. The receptor comes from a human donor with HPV-associated anogenital cancer. The sample was acquired from a patient who underwent chemoradiotherapy. The CDR3 protein is CASSFPNQPQHF. The CDR3 nucleotides read TGTGCCAGCAGCTTCCCCAATCAGCCCCAGCATTTT.